The 3 T cell receptor beta chains below were found in one sample sequenced in a study of CD8 T cells in ankylosing spondylitis. MiXCR, applied by TCRdb to the 5' RACE reads, yields one record per CDR3 protein. The table lists 300,000 to 350,000 distinct CDR3 sequences, more than 20% of them singletons. Source material: blood, either unsorted or a sorted T cell fraction (not recorded which). The source of these receptors is a female donor with ankylosing spondylitis or in good health (not recorded which).

This clonotype turned up a few times. The V gene is TRBV3-1, the J gene TRBJ2-5; TRBD2 aligns across 9 bases. Germline assignment: CDR1 LGHDT and CDR2 YNNKEL (reference sequence). The junction had 6 bases not matched to a gene; V was cut back by 10 bases and J by 0 bases. This CDR3 region has 14 residues. CDR3 in amino acids: CATGLAPNQETQYF. CDR3 nucleotides: TGTGCCACTGGACTAGCGCCGAACCAAGAGACCCAGTACTTC.

This rearrangement joins TRBV20-1 to TRBJ2-5, with 7 bases aligning to TRBD1. CDR1 is DFQATT and CDR2 is SNEGSKA in the germline V gene (reference sequence). The CDR3 runs 14 residues. V dropped 6 bases and J dropped 0; count of bases not matched to a gene: 7. CDR3 region: CSASPGQDQETQYF. CDR3 in DNA: TGCAGTGCCTCACCTGGACAGGACCAAGAGACCCAGTACTTC.

The rearrangement uses TRBV7-8 and TRBJ2-1; tentatively, D is TRBD1 (5 bases). V was cut by 5 bases and J by 8 bases, with 16 bases left in between. Germline lookup yields CDR1 SGHVS and CDR2 FQNEAQ. The CDR3 has 14 amino acids. The CDR3 nucleotides read TGTGCCAGCAGCAGCGAAGACCAGGGATATGAGCAGTTCTTC. Translating it yields CASSSEDQGYEQFF.